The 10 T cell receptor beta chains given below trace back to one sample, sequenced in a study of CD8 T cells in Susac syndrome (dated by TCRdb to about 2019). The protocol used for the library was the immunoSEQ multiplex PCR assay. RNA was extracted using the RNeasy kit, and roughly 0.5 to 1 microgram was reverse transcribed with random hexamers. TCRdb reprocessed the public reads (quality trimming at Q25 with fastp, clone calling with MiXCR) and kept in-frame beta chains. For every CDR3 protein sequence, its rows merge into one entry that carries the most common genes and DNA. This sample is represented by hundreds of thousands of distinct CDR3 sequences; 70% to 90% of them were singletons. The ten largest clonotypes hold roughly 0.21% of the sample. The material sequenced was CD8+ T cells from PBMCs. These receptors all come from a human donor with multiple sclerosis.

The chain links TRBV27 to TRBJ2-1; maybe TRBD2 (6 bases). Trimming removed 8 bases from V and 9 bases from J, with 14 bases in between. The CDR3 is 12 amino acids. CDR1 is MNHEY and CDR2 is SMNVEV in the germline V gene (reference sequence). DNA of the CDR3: TGTGCCAGCCAGGGCGGGGAATTTGAGCAGTTCTTC. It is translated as CASQGGEFEQFF.

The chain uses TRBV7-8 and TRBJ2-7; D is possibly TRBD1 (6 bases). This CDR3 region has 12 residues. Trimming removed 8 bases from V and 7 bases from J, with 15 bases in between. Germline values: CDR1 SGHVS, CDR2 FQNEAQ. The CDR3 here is CASRDRSAEQYF. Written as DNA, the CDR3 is TGTGCCAGCCGTGACAGGTCGGCAGAGCAGTACTTC.

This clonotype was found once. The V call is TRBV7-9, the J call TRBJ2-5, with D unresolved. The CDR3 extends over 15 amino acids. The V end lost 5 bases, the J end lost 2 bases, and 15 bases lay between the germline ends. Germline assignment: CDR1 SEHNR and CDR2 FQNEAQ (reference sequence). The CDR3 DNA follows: TGTGCCAGCAGCCCACGGACGGACCTTCAAGAGACCCAGTACTTC. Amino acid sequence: CASSPRTDLQETQYF.

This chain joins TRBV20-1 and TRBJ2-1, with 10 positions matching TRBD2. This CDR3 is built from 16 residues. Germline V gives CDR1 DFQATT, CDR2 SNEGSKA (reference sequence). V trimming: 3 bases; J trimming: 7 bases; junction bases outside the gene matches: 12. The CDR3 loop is CSARAAFEREGNEQFF. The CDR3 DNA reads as TGCAGTGCTAGGGCCGCCTTTGAGCGGGAGGGAAATGAGCAGTTCTTC.

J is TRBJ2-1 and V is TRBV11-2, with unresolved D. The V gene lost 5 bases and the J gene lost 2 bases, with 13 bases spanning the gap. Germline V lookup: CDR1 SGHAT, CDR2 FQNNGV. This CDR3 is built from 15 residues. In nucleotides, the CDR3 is TGTGCCAGCAGCCCCCCCGTCGGCGCCTACAATGAGCAGTTCTTC. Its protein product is CASSPPVGAYNEQFF.

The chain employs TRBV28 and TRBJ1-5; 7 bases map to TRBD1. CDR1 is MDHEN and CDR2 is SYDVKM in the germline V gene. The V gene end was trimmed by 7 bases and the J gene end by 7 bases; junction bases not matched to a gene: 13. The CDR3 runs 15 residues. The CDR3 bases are TGTGCCAGCACCCTAACAGGGGCCCGGAGCCAGCCCCAGCATTTT. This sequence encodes CASTLTGARSQPQHF.

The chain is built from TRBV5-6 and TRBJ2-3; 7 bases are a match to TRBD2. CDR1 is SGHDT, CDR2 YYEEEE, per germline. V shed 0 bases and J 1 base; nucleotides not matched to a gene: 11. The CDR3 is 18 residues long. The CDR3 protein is CASSLAPAGRVRTDTQYF. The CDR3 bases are TGTGCCAGCAGCTTGGCCCCGGCAGGGAGGGTCCGCACAGATACGCAGTATTTT.

The CDR3 reads CASSYRDDRGYEAFF. CDR3 DNA sequence: TGTGCCAGCAGTTACCGGGACGATCGGGGATATGAAGCTTTCTTT. The chain combines TRBV6-5 with TRBJ1-1, with D possibly TRBD1 on 5 matching bases. Trimming pared 2 bases from V and 7 bases from J, leaving 17 bases between. Germline assignment: CDR1 MNHEY and CDR2 SVGAGI. This CDR3 is built from 15 residues.

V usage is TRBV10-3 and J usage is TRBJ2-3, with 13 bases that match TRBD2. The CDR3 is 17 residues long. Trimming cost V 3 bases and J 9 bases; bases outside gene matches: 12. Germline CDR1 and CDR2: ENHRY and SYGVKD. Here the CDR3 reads CAISDLGLAGEGRTQYF. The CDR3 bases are TGTGCCATCAGTGACCTTGGACTAGCGGGAGAGGGGAGGACGCAGTATTTT.

The CDR3 reads CASSLALSGLLYEQYF. The CDR3 bases are TGTGCCAGCAGCTTAGCTCTCAGCGGGCTTTTGTACGAGCAGTACTTC. The chain employs TRBV7-2 and TRBJ2-7; possibly TRBD2 for D (6 bases). The length of the CDR3 is 16 residues. Germline V gene data show CDR1 as SGHTA and CDR2 as FQGNSA. Trimming stripped 0 bases from V and 4 bases from J, with 16 bases between.